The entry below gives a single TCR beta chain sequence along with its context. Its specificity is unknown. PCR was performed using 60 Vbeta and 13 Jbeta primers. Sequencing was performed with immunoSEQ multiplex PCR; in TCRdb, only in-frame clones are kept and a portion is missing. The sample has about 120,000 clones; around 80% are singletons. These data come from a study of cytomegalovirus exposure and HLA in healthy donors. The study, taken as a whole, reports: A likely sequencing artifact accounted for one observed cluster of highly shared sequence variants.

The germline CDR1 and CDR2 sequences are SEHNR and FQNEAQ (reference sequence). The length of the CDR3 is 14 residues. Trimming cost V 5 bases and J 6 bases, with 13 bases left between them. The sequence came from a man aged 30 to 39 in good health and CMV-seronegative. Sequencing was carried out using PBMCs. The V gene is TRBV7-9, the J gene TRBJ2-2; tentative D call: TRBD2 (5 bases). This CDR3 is CASSRRGLAGELFF. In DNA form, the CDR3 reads TGTGCCAGCAGCCGCCGGGGATTAGCCGGGGAGCTGTTTTTT.